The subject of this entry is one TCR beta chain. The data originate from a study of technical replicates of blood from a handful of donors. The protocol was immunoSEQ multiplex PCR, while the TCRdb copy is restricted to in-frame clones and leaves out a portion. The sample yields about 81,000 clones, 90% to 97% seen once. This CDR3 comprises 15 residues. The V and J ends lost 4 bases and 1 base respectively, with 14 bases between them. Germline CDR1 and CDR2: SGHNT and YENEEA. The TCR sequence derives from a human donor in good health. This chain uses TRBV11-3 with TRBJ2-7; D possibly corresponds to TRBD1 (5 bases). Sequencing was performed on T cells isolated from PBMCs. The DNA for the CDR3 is TGTGCCAGCAGCTCCCAGGGATCTTTTTCCTACGAGCAGTACTTC. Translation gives CASSSQGSFSYEQYF.